This TCR beta chain was documented in a study of naive and memory T cell subsets. This clonotype was counted a few times. As yet, its antigen is unknown. Two oligonucleotides, mixed equimolar, formed the beta constant-region primer covering TRBC1 and TRBC2. The ligated cDNA underwent four PCR rounds using SP2 and nested alpha and beta constant-region primers. MiXCR, run by TCRdb on the UMI-ligation and nested PCR reads, gives a single entry per CDR3 protein. The sample records roughly 140,000 distinct CDR3 sequences, about a fifth being singletons. CD8 T cells were positively selected from what remained after CD4 positive selection. Study results and limitations: Between naive and memory subsets, TCR abundance power law exponents differed. There was no ground truth to check naive and memory subset results. Especially in CD8 cells, naive repertoires contained a few larger clonotypes, possibly CD45RA-re-expressing memory cells. Gini index rose across naive, CM, EM and EMRA in CD4 and CD8.

The clonotype was recovered from a human donor in good health. The material sequenced was naive CD8+ T cells from blood.

The CDR3: CASSFPGGSETQYF. In nucleotides, the CDR3 is TGTGCCAGCAGTTTCCCCGGGGGGTCGGAGACCCAGTACTTC. V gene TRBV28 combines with J gene TRBJ2-5; TRBD2 matches 7 bases. The ends lost 3 bases at V and 5 bases at J; junction bases unmatched: 6. CDR3 length equals 14 residues. CDR1 is MDHEN and CDR2 is SYDVKM in the germline V gene.